This T cell receptor (beta chain) was recovered during a study of blood T cell repertoires in COVID-19. The overall study: From the United States, Italy and Spain came samples of acute and convalescent COVID-19. T cells, B-cell-depleted T cells, or PBMCs supplied cDNA or gDNA.

Original processing notes: Using reference gene primer amplification, nucleated cell counts were estimated. The table came from immunoSEQ multiplex PCR; TCRdb's copy has only in-frame clones and leaves some out. V and J calls and clone size follow that table, whereas D and trimming were derived from the DNA. The sample shows 200,000 to 300,000 clones, about 80% of them seen only once. This clonotype was obtained from a man younger than 40 who had recovered from COVID-19. The sample consisted of peripheral blood.

The CDR3 DNA follows: TGTGCCAGCAGTTACACGCTCACTGGAGGTAGTAATGAGCAGTTCTTC. This encodes CASSYTLTGGSNEQFF. This chain uses TRBV6-2 or TRBV6-3 with TRBJ2-1; D is possibly TRBD2 (5 bases). The ends were cut back, 2 bases at V and 7 bases at J, with 18 bases in the middle. Germline values: CDR1 MNHEY, CDR2 SVGEGT. The CDR3 loop spans 16 amino acids.